The TCR beta chain described here comes from a study of metastatic and nonmetastatic thyroid tumors. The wider study: Repertoire comparisons spanned blood and tumor or nodule tissue from malignant and benign thyroid patients.

Thyroid surgery was performed in patients who had received no treatment beforehand. With respect to this clone: Its cognate antigen is unknown.

General study points: In blood and tumor, TCR beta diversity was reportedly significantly higher in malignant thyroid tumors than in benign nodules.

Germline-derived CDR1 and CDR2 are SGHDT and YYEEEE. V lost 0 bases to trimming and J lost 5 bases, with 6 bases between them. The CDR3 is 13 amino acids. The authors' processing: Clinicopathological groups supplied CDR3 differences that were used to build a distant-metastasis classifier for papillary thyroid cancer. TCRdb reprocessed the PCR reads via MiXCR. None of the V and J calls come from the authors' own analysis; TCRdb made them. The data show about 40,000 clones, with about 16% seen just once and around 3.9% held by the top ten. The sample was blood. The chain joins TRBV5-6 to TRBJ2-1; D unclear. The source is a female donor with papillary thyroid cancer or a benign thyroid nodule (not recorded which). Some clones in this sample may be carry-over from other donors' samples. The CDR3: CASSLGPDNEQFF. The DNA for the CDR3 is TGTGCCAGCAGCTTGGGGCCGGACAATGAGCAGTTCTTC.